The 12 T cell receptor beta chains below come from one sample, sequenced in a study of T cells after posttransplantation cyclophosphamide. Assay: immunoSEQ multiplex PCR; the TCRdb copy retains only in-frame clones and omits some. Found here are about 12,000 clones, no singletons; the ten largest cover 7.3%. The sequenced material came from PBMCs. The receptors shown here come from a woman in her thirties or forties in good health, CMV-negative, and a related stem cell transplant donor.

This clone was detected many times. The chain employs TRBV7-9 and TRBJ2-7; maybe TRBD1 (5 bases). V was trimmed by 3 bases and J by 3 bases, leaving 18 bases between them. The CDR3 extends over 16 amino acids. Germline assignment: CDR1 SEHNR and CDR2 FQNEAQ (reference sequence). CDR3 DNA: TGTGCCAGCAGCTTCGGACAAATGGTCAAGAACTACGAGCAGTACTTC. Translation gives CASSFGQMVKNYEQYF.

This clone was counted many times. The J gene is TRBJ2-1, the V gene TRBV29-1, with a weak D call TRBD2 (5 bases). Germline CDR1 SQVTM, CDR2 ANQGSEA. V gave up 5 bases and J gave up 4 bases, with 18 bases separating them. This CDR3 contains 15 residues. The CDR3 nucleotides are TGCAGCGTTTTATCCGTAACGGGGAGATACAATGAGCAGTTCTTC. This translates into CSVLSVTGRYNEQFF.

This clone has a count of ten or more. The chain employs TRBV20-1 and TRBJ2-7; weak D call: TRBD2 (5 bases). This CDR3 is 11 amino acids long. V was cut by 3 bases and J by 7 bases, with 10 bases left in between. Germline V gene lookup returns CDR1 DFQATT and CDR2 SNEGSKA (reference sequence). CDR3 amino acids: CSASGPGEQYF. DNA of the CDR3: TGCAGTGCTAGCGGGCCGGGGGAGCAGTACTTC.

This clone has at least ten counts. The chain links TRBV4-2 to TRBJ2-2; no firm D call. V lost 5 bases and J 2 bases, leaving 15 bases between the germline ends. The CDR3 contains 16 residues. Looked up from germline, CDR1 is LGHNA and CDR2 is YNFKEQ. CDR3 in DNA: TGTGCCAGCAGCGCAATGGCCCTTTTAAACACCGGGGAGCTGTTTTTT. Protein: CASSAMALLNTGELFF.

This clone was detected ten times or more. The CDR3 is CASSSGDGYTF. DNA for the CDR3: TGTGCCAGCAGTTCAGGAGATGGCTACACCTTC. The rearrangement links TRBV6-2 or TRBV6-3 to TRBJ1-2, with no clear D. Trimming shortened V by 4 bases and J by 6 bases, and 6 bases separated the two germline ends. From germline, CDR1 is MNHEY and CDR2 SVGEGT. The CDR3 consists of 11 residues.

This clone was seen repeatedly, ten times or more. This chain joins TRBV18 and TRBJ2-1; 8 nucleotides match TRBD2. This CDR3 has 15 amino acids. Germline V gene sequence: CDR1 KGHSH, CDR2 LQKENI. V dropped 1 base and J dropped 5; count of bases not matched to a gene: 4. The CDR3 region has the DNA TGTGCCAGCTCACCACGGACTAGCAAAAACAATGAGCAGTTCTTC. Translating gives CASSPRTSKNNEQFF.

This clone was observed at least ten times. The chain links TRBV23-1 to TRBJ2-3, with unresolved D. TRBV23-1 is filed as an ORF, its function uncertain. Between the trimmed V and J ends, which lost 4 bases and 3 bases, there was a span of 5 bases. The CDR3 runs to 12 residues. The CDR3 spells CASSLLTDTQYF. For the CDR3, the DNA is TGCGCCAGCAGTCTACTTACAGATACGCAGTATTTT.

This clone was detected ten times or more. The gene calls are TRBV5-1 and TRBJ1-2; the D gene is possibly TRBD1 (6 bases). V was trimmed by 4 bases and J by 6 bases, leaving 19 bases between them. Germline loops: CDR1 SGHRS, CDR2 YFSETQ. The CDR3 runs to 15 residues. The DNA for the CDR3 is TGCGCCAGCAGCCGTCCATCAGGGGAAGTCGATGGCTACACCTTC. Protein product: CASSRPSGEVDGYTF.

Many counts were recorded for this clone. The chain recombines TRBV12-3 or TRBV12-4 with TRBJ1-1, with 9 bases identical to TRBD1. The CDR3 has 15 amino acids. The ends lost 6 bases at V and 1 base at J; junction bases unmatched: 6. The CDR3 loop reads CASSDPGQGNTEAFF. CDR3 nucleotides: TGTGCCAGCAGCGACCCGGGACAGGGGAACACTGAAGCTTTCTTT.

This clone was found many times. This chain links TRBV6-6 with TRBJ2-5; TRBD2 is a possible D gene (5 bases). Germline assignment: CDR1 MNHNY and CDR2 SVGAGI (reference sequence). Trimming left V 10 bases short and J 5 bases short, with 17 bases between. CDR3 length equals 13 residues. The chain's CDR3 is CANRASRMETQYF. CDR3 nucleotide sequence: TGTGCCAACCGAGCTAGCAGGATGGAGACCCAGTACTTC.

This clone was seen repeatedly, ten times or more. V usage is TRBV7-9 and J usage is TRBJ1-5; TRBD1 matches 7 bases. The V and J ends lost 4 bases and 7 bases, in that order; junction bases with no gene match: 7. This CDR3 has 14 residues. Germline lookup yields CDR1 SEHNR and CDR2 FQNEAQ (reference sequence). This CDR3 reads CASSSGQAGQPQHF. The CDR3 bases are TGTGCCAGCAGCTCTGGACAGGCTGGGCAGCCCCAGCATTTT.

This clone has a count of ten or more. V usage is TRBV12-3 or TRBV12-4 and J usage is TRBJ1-1, with TRBD1 matching 8 bases. The CDR3 loop spans 14 amino acids. V trimming: 0 bases; J trimming: 4 bases; junction bases outside the gene matches: 1. As DNA, the CDR3 is TGTGCCAGCAGTTTAGCCAGGGGGCTCACTGAAGCTTTCTTT. It yields the protein CASSLARGLTEAFF.